This T cell receptor (beta chain) originates from a study of blood T cell repertoires in COVID-19. The overall study: Sites across the United States, Italy and Spain contributed samples from acute and convalescent COVID-19. T cells, B-cell-depleted T cells, or PBMCs provided the cDNA or gDNA that served as material.

V was trimmed by 5 bases and J by 0 bases, leaving 11 bases between them. Germline V gives CDR1 MNHEY, CDR2 SMNVEV (reference sequence). The CDR3 runs to 15 residues. Source study methods: It was from reference gene primer amplification that nucleated cell counts were estimated. The data were produced by immunoSEQ multiplex PCR, yet TCRdb's version contains in-frame clones alone and is incomplete. That table furnishes V, J and clone size, whereas the DNA furnished D and trimming. Counted here are 66,000 or so clones, 86% occurring once; the ten biggest clones make up 6.9%. Sequences were obtained from peripheral blood. The clonotype comes from a man aged 50-59 years with active COVID-19. The chain couples TRBV27 to TRBJ2-1; TRBD2 might be the D (5 bases). Here the CDR3 reads CASSVGLGSYNEQFF. Written as DNA, the CDR3 is TGTGCCAGCAGTGTCGGACTGGGCTCCTACAATGAGCAGTTCTTC.